Shown below are 21 T cell receptor beta chains from a single sample sequenced in a study of blood T cells in healthy people across ages. A second PCR of 7 to 11 cycles used a sample-barcoded 5' primer and a J-beta primer mix. Via MiXCR, TCRdb re-called the 5' RACE reads, giving one row per CDR3 protein. The profile shows around 580,000 distinct CDR3 sequences, around half of them singletons. The sequenced sample consisted of blood. Receptors originate from an elderly man in good health.

CDR3 loop: CASSQDMTSGDTDTQYF. The DNA for the CDR3 is TGCGCCAGCAGCCAAGATATGACTAGCGGGGACACAGATACGCAGTATTTT. The V call is TRBV4-1, the J call TRBJ2-3; 11 bases agree with TRBD2. V trimming: 0 bases; J trimming: 2 bases; junction bases outside the gene matches: 4. Germline-derived CDR1 and CDR2 are MGHRA and YSYEKL. This CDR3 contains 17 residues.

The V and J genes are TRBV7-2 and TRBJ1-4; D perhaps matches TRBD1 (5 bases). The CDR3 extends over 13 amino acids. Germline CDR1 SGHTA, CDR2 FQGNSA. V was cut by 3 bases and J by 10 bases, with 12 bases left in between. The chain's CDR3 is CASSLGVTGKLFF. CDR3 coding DNA: TGTGCCAGCAGCTTGGGGGTTACTGGAAAACTGTTTTTT.

V and J are TRBV27 and TRBJ2-7; the D gene is possibly TRBD1 (5 bases). Matching the DNA end better, TRBJ2-5 makes the J call doubtful. The length of the CDR3 is 14 residues. Germline CDR1 reads MNHEY; CDR2 reads SMNVEV (reference sequence). The CDR3 DNA is TGTGCCAGCAGTTTCGGCAGGGCCGTAGAGACCCAGTACTTC. Its protein is CASSFGRAVETQYF.

This clonotype has a single count. The J gene is TRBJ2-1, the V gene TRBV7-3; TRBD2 agrees at 8 bases. Germline values: CDR1 SGHTA, CDR2 FQGTGA. The CDR3 is 16 amino acids. V was clipped by 1 base and J by 4 bases; unmatched bases: 6. The chain's CDR3 is CASSLILSGVYNEQFF. The CDR3 coding sequence is TGTGCCAGCAGCTTAATCCTTAGCGGGGTGTACAATGAGCAGTTCTTC.

The chain has TRBV12-3 or TRBV12-4 and TRBJ2-3, with 7 bases lining up with TRBD2. The CDR3 sequence is 18 residues long. The J segment lost 0 bases and the V segment lost 3 bases, leaving 12 bases of the junction unmatched. The CDR3 DNA reads TGTGCCAGCAGTTTTGTTGCTAGCGGCAGAACTAGCACAGATACGCAGTATTTT. It is translated as CASSFVASGRTSTDTQYF.

This sequence joins TRBV5-1 and TRBJ2-2; possibly TRBD1 for D (6 bases). V gave up 4 bases and J gave up 7 bases, with 14 bases separating them. The CDR3 has 14 residues. Germline assignment: CDR1 SGHRS and CDR2 YFSETQ. The CDR3 loop reads CASSTDSLNGELFF. Written as DNA, the CDR3 is TGCGCCAGCAGCACGGACAGTTTGAACGGGGAGCTGTTTTTT.

This rearrangement joins TRBV6-5 to TRBJ2-5; 11 bases are shared with TRBD2. Unmatched junction bases numbered 12, after V lost 4 bases and J lost 11 bases. The length of the CDR3 is 15 residues. CDR1 is MNHEY, CDR2 SVGAGI, per germline. This CDR3 reads CASSSGLAVYNEQYF. The DNA of the CDR3 is TGTGCCAGCAGTTCGGGACTAGCGGTGTACAATGAACAGTACTTC.

This clonotype was seen a handful of times. The rearrangement links TRBV10-3 to TRBJ2-5; 7 bases fit TRBD1. Germline CDR1 is ENHRY and CDR2 is SYGVKD. The CDR3 spans 14 residues. Unmatched junction bases numbered 8, after V lost 10 bases and J lost 0 bases. CDR3 nucleotide sequence: TGTGCCACTTCGACAGGGTTAAACCAAGAGACCCAGTACTTC. It yields the protein CATSTGLNQETQYF.

Only a few counts were recorded for this clonotype. The chain uses TRBV7-3 and TRBJ2-3; D perhaps matches TRBD2 (5 bases). There are 13 residues in the CDR3. Germline-derived CDR1 and CDR2 are SGHTA and FQGTGA. Deletions cut 0 bases from V and 9 bases from J, with 10 bases between. The CDR3 loop reads CASSLTGSGTQYF. Here the CDR3 DNA reads TGTGCCAGCAGCTTAACAGGGAGTGGCACGCAGTATTTT.

This clonotype was seen just once. The J gene is TRBJ1-5, the V gene TRBV6-2 or TRBV6-3; D call uncertain. CDR3 length: 12 residues. CDR1 and CDR2 from the germline V gene are MNHEY and SVGEGT. Trimming removed 4 bases at V and 7 bases at J, with 8 bases between. CDR3 sequence reads: CASSFNGQPQHF. Here the CDR3 DNA reads TGTGCCAGCAGTTTTAACGGACAGCCCCAGCATTTT.

The V call is TRBV7-2, the J call TRBJ1-6; D not resolved. Germline CDR1 is SGHTA and CDR2 is FQGNSA. Trimming removed 1 base at V and 7 bases at J, with 5 bases between. CDR3 length: 13 residues. CDR3: CASSLEGNSPLHF. The CDR3 DNA is TGTGCCAGCAGCTTAGAGGGAAATTCACCCCTCCACTTT.

The rearrangement links TRBV5-6 to TRBJ2-1; 11 bases align to TRBD2. Germline CDR1 and CDR2: SGHDT and YYEEEE. The CDR3 runs to 15 residues. With V trimmed by 0 bases and J by 7 bases, 3 bases remained unmatched. CDR3 sequence reads: CASSLVSGRGNEQFF. The CDR3 nucleotides read TGTGCCAGCAGCTTGGTTAGCGGGAGGGGGAATGAGCAGTTCTTC.

This clonotype was seen more than once but under ten times. The genes are TRBV7-2 and TRBJ2-7; a weak D match, TRBD2 (6 bases). The CDR3 has 15 amino acids. V dropped 5 bases and J dropped 2 bases, with 16 bases sitting between them. Germline lookup yields CDR1 SGHTA and CDR2 FQGNSA. In nucleotides, the CDR3 is TGTGCCAGCAGCCCGGGACTGATTTCTACCTACGAGCAGTACTTC. Protein sequence: CASSPGLISTYEQYF.

The chain carries TRBV4-3 and TRBJ2-1; D unresolved. V gave up 1 base and J gave up 9 bases, with 16 bases separating them. The length of the CDR3 is 15 residues. Per the germline V gene, CDR1 is LGHNA and CDR2 is YSLEER. CDR3 sequence reads: CASSQAVAGAIEQFF. CDR3 coding DNA: TGCGCCAGCAGCCAAGCGGTCGCAGGAGCAATTGAGCAGTTCTTC.

The V call is TRBV20-1, the J call TRBJ1-1, with D possibly being TRBD1 (5 bases). The germline V gene has CDR1 DFQATT and CDR2 SNEGSKA (reference sequence). V shed 2 bases and J shed 2 bases, with 27 bases lying between them. The CDR3 is made up of 19 amino acids. The CDR3 coding sequence is TGCAGTGCTAGATCCCACACCGCCGGGACTACCAGCACCAACACTGAAGCTTTCTTT. Translation gives CSARSHTAGTTSTNTEAFF.

The rearrangement links TRBV9 to TRBJ2-1, with 9 bases aligning to TRBD1. Losses at the gene ends were 0 bases for V and 9 bases for J; bases not matched to a gene: 16. Germline-derived CDR1 and CDR2 are SGDLS and YYNGEE. CDR3 length equals 18 residues. The CDR3 here is CASSVAGDLPGQGGEQFF. Written as DNA, the CDR3 is TGTGCCAGCAGCGTAGCTGGGGACCTTCCGGGACAGGGCGGTGAGCAGTTCTTC. Supplemented by reference TRBV9 and TRBJ2-1, the full variable domain reads DSGVTQTPKHLITATGQRVTLRCSPRSGDLSVYWYQQSLDQGLQFLIQYYNGEERAKGNILERFSAQQFPDLHSELNLSSLELGDSALYFCASSVAGDLPGQGGEQFFGPGTRLTVL.

This clonotype was observed once. The V call is TRBV6-2 or TRBV6-3, the J call TRBJ1-1; TRBD1 is a possible D gene (6 bases). Germline-derived CDR1 and CDR2 are MNHEY and SVGEGT. V was trimmed by 2 bases and J by 4 bases, leaving 17 bases between them. The CDR3 is made up of 16 amino acids. Written as DNA, the CDR3 is TGTGCCAGCAGTTACCCGGGGGCAGATTTGGGCACTGAAGCTTTCTTT. This encodes CASSYPGADLGTEAFF.

Ten or more counts support this clonotype. This chain uses TRBV4-1 with TRBJ1-2; TRBD1 aligns across 7 bases. There are 15 residues in the CDR3. With 2 bases clipped from V and 5 bases from J, the junction kept 8 bases outside the gene matches. Germline V gene lookup returns CDR1 MGHRA and CDR2 YSYEKL. DNA of the CDR3: TGCGCCAGCAGCCAACCAATGACAGGGAGGTATGGCTACACCTTC. This translates into CASSQPMTGRYGYTF.

The chain uses TRBV20-1 and TRBJ2-1; D call uncertain. CDR3 size: 11 residues. V was pared by 5 bases and J by 6 bases, with 8 bases between. Per the germline V gene, CDR1 is DFQATT and CDR2 is SNEGSKA (reference sequence). CDR3 sequence (DNA): TGCAGTGCTGCATTGAGCAATGAGCAGTTCTTC. Protein sequence: CSAALSNEQFF.

This clonotype was seen repeatedly, ten times or more. CDR3 loop: CAITERGFDYNEQFF. The CDR3 region has the DNA TGTGCCATCACCGAACGGGGCTTCGACTACAATGAGCAGTTCTTC. The chain carries TRBV10-3 and TRBJ2-1; the D gene could be TRBD1 or TRBD2 (5 bases each). Trimming cost V 7 bases and J 3 bases, with 16 bases left between them. The V gene's germline CDR1 is ENHRY and CDR2 SYGVKD. The CDR3 is 15 residues long.

The chain is built from TRBV7-2 and TRBJ2-6, with no clear D. The CDR3 is 14 amino acids. The V gene's germline CDR1 is SGHTA and CDR2 FQGNSA. Trimming shortened V by 3 bases and J by 1 base, and 4 bases separated the two germline ends. CDR3 coding DNA: TGTGCCAGCAGCTTTATGTCTGGGGCCAACGTCCTGACTTTC. Its protein is CASSFMSGANVLTF.